The clone carrying this T cell receptor (beta chain) was detected a few times. Its antigen is currently unknown. The TCRbeta library incorporated unique molecular identifiers. TCRdb fed the PCR reads into MiXCR, producing one record per CDR3 protein. Of over 80,000 distinct CDR3 sequences listed, less than 25% are singletons. The V gene's germline CDR1 is MGHRA and CDR2 YSYEKL. This CDR3 comprises 15 residues. The V gene lost 0 bases and the J gene lost 3 bases, with 9 bases spanning the gap. This sample was taken from a study of T-cell reconstitution after alpha-beta-depleted transplantation in children. Study outcomes and limitations: Reportedly, only several hundred clones from non-depleted graft cells drove alpha-beta T-cell counts at about two months.

The TCR was taken from a boy aged 2 to 9 with acute lymphoblastic leukemia, due to receive a stem cell transplant. The material sequenced was PBMCs, taken before TCRalphabeta/CD19-depleted stem cell transplant. The chain joins TRBV4-1 to TRBJ1-5; a possible D gene is TRBD1 (6 bases). The CDR3 DNA reads TGCGCCAGCAGCCAAGAAGGACAGACCAATCAGCCCCAGCATTTT. Translated, it gives CASSQEGQTNQPQHF.